These 15 T cell receptor beta chains were sequenced from one sample in a study of shared clonotypes between healthy human individuals. TCRdb's copy holds only in-frame clones and misses some; the assay was immunoSEQ multiplex PCR. The table includes roughly 2.5 million clones, approximately 90% detected once. Sequenced: naive CD4+ T cells sorted from blood. Regarding subset: CD45RA+ positively selected. The receptors here all came from a man younger than 30 in good health.

The chain employs TRBV10-3 and TRBJ2-5, with 10 bases matching TRBD2. J was trimmed by 5 bases and V by 4 bases; bases with no gene match: 13. CDR1 and CDR2 (germline): ENHRY, SYGVKD. This CDR3 comprises 17 residues. This chain's CDR3 is CAISGRSSGGSVETQYF. Here the CDR3 DNA reads TGTGCCATCAGTGGACGAAGTAGCGGGGGGTCCGTGGAGACCCAGTACTTC.

To note about this clone: This sample includes further DNA sequences coding for the same CDR3. The CDR3 DNA reads TGTGCCTGGAGGGGACAGTATAATTCACCCCTCCACTTT. Translated, it gives CAWRGQYNSPLHF. This chain joins TRBV30 and TRBJ1-6, with 7 bases that match TRBD1. Unmatched junction bases numbered 0, after V lost 3 bases and J lost 4 bases. CDR1 and CDR2 (germline): GTSNPN, SVGIG (reference sequence). The CDR3 length is 13 residues.

This chain connects TRBV27 to TRBJ2-5; D is undetermined. Trimming cost V 4 bases and J 2 bases, with 14 bases left between them. Germline CDR1 MNHEY, CDR2 SMNVEV (reference sequence). The CDR3 runs 15 residues. CDR3 sequence (DNA): TGTGCCAGCAGTTGGGTGTGGGGTAAACAAGAGACCCAGTACTTC. Encoded protein: CASSWVWGKQETQYF.

In this sample, this clone turned up a few times. The chain combines TRBV28 with TRBJ1-4; 9 bases agree with TRBD1. Trimming took 2 bases from V and 8 from J; bases not matched to a gene: 6. The CDR3 runs 15 residues. Germline V CDR1 and CDR2: MDHEN, SYDVKM. The CDR3 sequence: CASSLGDRVGEKLFF. The CDR3 DNA follows: TGTGCCAGCAGTTTAGGGGACAGGGTCGGAGAAAAACTGTTTTTT.

The V gene is TRBV6-1, the J gene TRBJ2-7; 9 nucleotides line up with TRBD2. The V gene's germline CDR1 is MNHNS and CDR2 SASEGT. The CDR3 has 15 amino acids. The DNA for the CDR3 is TGTGCTGCGGGAGGGTGGGGGCGAAGGGGCGACGAGCAGTACTTC. Its translation is CAAGGWGRRGDEQYF.

The chain recombines TRBV4-3 with TRBJ2-6, with TRBD1 matching 7 bases. Germline V gene data show CDR1 as LGHNA and CDR2 as YSLEER. The junction had 6 bases not matched to a gene; V was cut back by 6 bases and J by 4 bases. This CDR3 region has 15 residues. The CDR3 coding sequence is TGCGCCAGCAGACTTGACAGGGCCGGGGCCAACGTCCTGACTTTC. Protein sequence: CASRLDRAGANVLTF.

Comment on this clone: The same CDR3 arises from other DNA sequences in this sample as well. The V call is TRBV14, the J call TRBJ2-3, with no clear D. This CDR3 is built from 13 residues. Germline V gene sequence: CDR1 SGHDN, CDR2 FVKESK. Trimming removed 0 bases from V and 4 bases from J, with 5 bases in between. DNA of the CDR3: TGTGCCAGCAGCCAAGATCTTGCAGATACGCAGTATTTT. Its protein product is CASSQDLADTQYF.

The chain employs TRBV9 and TRBJ2-7; 9 positions agree with TRBD1. Germline V gives CDR1 SGDLS, CDR2 YYNGEE. The CDR3 runs to 15 residues. The junction had 5 bases not matched to a gene; V was cut back by 2 bases and J by 2 bases. The CDR3 sequence: CASSVSGTGPYEQYF. DNA for the CDR3: TGTGCCAGCAGCGTTTCCGGGACAGGGCCCTACGAGCAGTACTTC.

The chain joins TRBV19 to TRBJ2-7; TRBD1 aligns across 9 bases. In germline, CDR1 is LNHDA, CDR2 SQIVND (reference sequence). Trimming cost V 3 bases and J 0 bases; bases outside gene matches: 0. The CDR3 has 14 residues. CDR3: CASSMTGGSYEQYF. The CDR3 nucleotides read TGTGCCAGTAGTATGACAGGGGGCTCCTACGAGCAGTACTTC.

V is TRBV19 and J is TRBJ2-1; possibly TRBD1 or TRBD2 for D (6 bases each). The CDR3 contains 14 residues. Germline CDR1 is LNHDA and CDR2 is SQIVND (reference sequence). Trimming shortened V by 8 bases and J by 8 bases, and 19 bases separated the two germline ends. CDR3 nucleotide sequence: TGTGCCAGTCGCAGACAGGAGGGCCGGGATGAGCAGTTCTTC. Protein product: CASRRQEGRDEQFF. The whole variable domain, remainder taken from reference TRBV19 and TRBJ2-1, is DGGITQSPKYLFRKEGQNVTLSCEQNLNHDAMYWYRQDPGQGLRLIYYSQIVNDFQKGDIAEGYSVSREKKESFPLTVTSAQKNPTAFYLCASRRQEGRDEQFFGPGTRLTVL.

This chain joins TRBV5-1 and TRBJ1-3, with a weak D call TRBD1 (5 bases). Germline assignment: CDR1 SGHRS and CDR2 YFSETQ. This CDR3 has 12 amino acids. The ends were cut back, 7 bases at V and 4 bases at J, with 9 bases in the middle. CDR3 nucleotide sequence: TGCGCCAGCGGTGACAGCGGAAACACCATATATTTT. Its protein is CASGDSGNTIYF. Filled out from reference TRBV5-1 and TRBJ1-3, the complete variable domain reads KAGVTQTPRYLIKTRGQQVTLSCSPISGHRSVSWYQQTPGQGLQFLFEYFSETQRNKGNFPGRFSGRQFSNSRSEMNVSTLELGDSALYLCASGDSGNTIYFGEGSWLTVV.

Remarks on this clone: Distinct nucleotide sequences in the sample also encode this CDR3. The chain joins TRBV18 to TRBJ2-5; D gene uncertain. The CDR3 consists of 13 residues. Germline values: CDR1 KGHSH, CDR2 LQKENI. Trimming shortened V by 1 base and J by 2 bases, and 5 bases separated the two germline ends. As DNA, the CDR3 is TGTGCCAGCTCACCACTCATTCAAGAGACCCAGTACTTC. Translating gives CASSPLIQETQYF.

This clone was seen only once. This CDR3 is CASSVGIVQGYNSPLHF. The DNA of the CDR3 is TGTGCCAGCAGCGTAGGGATCGTACAGGGCTATAATTCACCCCTCCACTTT. This chain joins TRBV9 and TRBJ1-6, with TRBD1 as a possible D gene (6 bases). The germline V and J ends were trimmed by 0 bases and 3 bases, with 13 bases remaining between them. The CDR3 spans 17 residues. CDR1 is SGDLS, CDR2 YYNGEE, per germline.

The rearrangement joins TRBV5-1 to TRBJ1-4, with D hard to call. The CDR3 loop spans 13 amino acids. The V and J ends lost 1 base and 3 bases respectively, with 4 bases between them. Germline V gene lookup returns CDR1 SGHRS and CDR2 YFSETQ. The CDR3 DNA reads as TGCGCCAGCAGCTTGTTTCCTAATGAAAAACTGTTTTTT. As protein: CASSLFPNEKLFF.

In regard to this clone: At the DNA level, this CDR3 is encoded by other sequences in the same sample as well. The rearrangement joins TRBV5-4 to TRBJ2-3, with 7 positions matching TRBD2. The length of the CDR3 is 13 residues. The germline V gene has CDR1 SGHNT and CDR2 YYREEE (reference sequence). The trim removed 4 bases at V and 3 bases at J, leaving 2 bases unmatched. The CDR3 DNA reads as TGTGCCAGCAGCCTGGGGGGGACAGATACGCAGTATTTT. It translates to CASSLGGTDTQYF.